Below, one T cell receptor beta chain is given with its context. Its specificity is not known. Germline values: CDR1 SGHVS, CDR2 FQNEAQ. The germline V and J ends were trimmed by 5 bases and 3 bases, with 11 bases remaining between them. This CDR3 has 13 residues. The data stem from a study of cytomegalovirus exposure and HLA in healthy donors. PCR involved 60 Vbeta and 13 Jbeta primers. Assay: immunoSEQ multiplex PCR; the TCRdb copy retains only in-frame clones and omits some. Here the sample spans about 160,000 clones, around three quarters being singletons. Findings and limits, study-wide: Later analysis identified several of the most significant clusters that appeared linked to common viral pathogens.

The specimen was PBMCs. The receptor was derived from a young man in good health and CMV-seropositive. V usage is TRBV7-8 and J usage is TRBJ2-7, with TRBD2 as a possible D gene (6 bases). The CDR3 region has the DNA TGTGCCAGCAGCCCCGGGACTTACTACGAGCAGTACTTC. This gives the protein CASSPGTYYEQYF. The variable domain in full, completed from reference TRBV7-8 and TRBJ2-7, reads GAGVSQSPRYKVAKRGQDVALRCDPISGHVSLFWYQQALGQGPEFLTYFQNEAQLDKSGLPSDRFFAERPEGSVSTLKIQRTQQEDSAVYLCASSPGTYYEQYFGPGTRLTVT.